This is a list of T cell receptor beta chains from one sample in a study of blood T cell repertoires in COVID-19. Measured with immunoSEQ multiplex PCR; TCRdb has only the in-frame clones, and not every one. This sample has about 67,000 clones, with 82% found just once. Specimen: peripheral blood. These TCRs come from a human donor in a cohort sampled during active COVID-19. Each CDR3 is given with its conserved first and last residue. The D gene is left open where the match is weak. The listing skips clone size in some rows; elsewhere it reads once, few, many or a size class.

V,D,size,J,DNA,CDR3
TRBV7-2,TRBD2,NA,TRBJ2-5,TGTGCCAGCAGCTTACGGCGGGGGGAACCAGAGACCCAGTACTTC,CASSLRRGEPETQYF
TRBV5-8,TRBD2,NA,TRBJ2-3,TGTGCCAGCAGCCTAACGAGGGCTAGCGGGCTCAATACGCAGTATTTT,CASSLTRASGLNTQYF
TRBV2,NA,NA,TRBJ1-1,TGTGCCAGCAGTGACCGGGACATCCGACCTGAAGCTTTCTTT,CASSDRDIRPEAFF
TRBV30,NA,NA,TRBJ1-2,TGTGCCTGGAGTCCTACAGGGACCTATGGCTACACCTTC,CAWSPTGTYGYTF
TRBV7-9,NA,NA,TRBJ1-5,TGTGCCAGCAGCCGGGGGACGGGCGGCGGGTGGCCCCAGCATTTT,CASSRGTGGGWPQHF
TRBV4-3,TRBD2,few,TRBJ2-3,TGCGCCAGCAGCCAAGAGAATCGCGGGGGGCTTGGTACGCAGTATTTT,CASSQENRGGLGTQYF
TRBV11-3,TRBD1,NA,TRBJ1-3,TGTGCCAGCAGCTCGATCCGACAGGGGTCGTTCTCTGGAAACACCATATATTTT,CASSSIRQGSFSGNTIYF
TRBV30,NA,NA,TRBJ1-6,TGTGCCTGCCAGGTTGGTTCACCCCTCCACTTT,CACQVGSPLHF
TRBV30,NA,NA,TRBJ1-1,TGTGCCTGGAGTGTGGTAAAGGGCGGGGGGAACACTGAAGCTTTCTTT,CAWSVVKGGGNTEAFF
TRBV11-2,TRBD1,NA,TRBJ1-2,TGTGCCAGCAGCTCGTGGACAGGACGGGGCTATGGCTACACCTTC,CASSSWTGRGYGYTF
TRBV7-2,NA,few,TRBJ1-2,TGTGCCAGCAGCTTAGAACCAGGGGATGGAGGCTACACCTTC,CASSLEPGDGGYTF
TRBV2,NA,NA,TRBJ1-1,TGTGCCAGCAGTGAATACACGAACACTGAAGCTTTCTTT,CASSEYTNTEAFF
TRBV3-1/TRBV3-2,NA,once,TRBJ1-4,TGTGCCAGCAGCCAAGAGGGTTTTACAGATGAAAAACTGTTTTTT,CASSQEGFTDEKLFF
TRBV7-3,NA,NA,TRBJ2-1,TGTGCCAGCAGCTTAGGCAGGGCGACCTACAATGAGCAGTTCTTC,CASSLGRATYNEQFF
TRBV5-1,TRBD1,NA,TRBJ2-2,TGCGCCAGCAGCTTCAGGACAGGGGACACCGGGGAGCTGTTTTTT,CASSFRTGDTGELFF
TRBV28,NA,NA,TRBJ1-6,TGTGCCAGCAGTTCCCCCCGGACATTATTTGACAGCCTCCACTTT,CASSSPRTLFDSLHF
TRBV15,NA,NA,TRBJ2-3,TGTGCCACCAGCAGAGGGGGCACTCGGATGACAGATACGCAGTATTTT,CATSRGGTRMTDTQYF
TRBV25-1,NA,NA,TRBJ2-7,TGTGCCAGCAGTCCAAACTGGGGGGCGGGGGAGCGCTACGAGCAGTACTTC,CASSPNWGAGERYEQYF
TRBV29-1,TRBD1,NA,TRBJ1-2,TGCAGCGTAGGGACAGGCGCTAACTATGGCTACACCTTC,CSVGTGANYGYTF
TRBV6-5,TRBD1,NA,TRBJ2-7,TGTGCCAGCACGGGACAGGGAGTCTACGAGCAGTACTTC,CASTGQGVYEQYF